Presented here are 12 T cell receptor beta chains from one specimen sequenced in a study of cytomegalovirus exposure and HLA in healthy donors. Clones were sequenced by immunoSEQ multiplex PCR, and TCRdb holds only the in-frame ones, with some missing. The repertoire holds 250,000 or so clones, with roughly 90% as singletons. Sequencing input: PBMCs. Source of these receptors: a woman aged 18-29 years in good health and CMV-seronegative.

This sequence joins TRBV13 and TRBJ1-6, with D tentatively TRBD1 (5 bases). The CDR3 contains 17 residues. Per germline, CDR1 PRHDT and CDR2 FYEKMQ (reference sequence). Trimming pared 0 bases from V and 0 bases from J, leaving 9 bases between. In DNA form, the CDR3 reads TGTGCCAGCAGCTTAGGACAGGCCAGCTCCTATAATTCACCCCTCCACTTT. This gives the protein CASSLGQASSYNSPLHF.

V and J are TRBV12-5 and TRBJ2-5; maybe TRBD2 (5 bases). Germline CDR1 is LGHNT and CDR2 is FRNRAP. V was shortened by 4 bases and J by 7 bases, with 13 bases between the two germline ends. The CDR3 runs 13 residues. The CDR3 reads CASGSREGGTQYF. CDR3 in DNA: TGTGCTAGTGGTTCACGTGAAGGAGGGACCCAGTACTTC.

V usage is TRBV4-3 and J usage is TRBJ2-3, with TRBD2 matching 9 bases. V lost 0 bases and J lost 6; bases outside the gene matches: 16. Germline CDR1 is LGHNA and CDR2 is YSLEER. The CDR3 contains 19 residues. The CDR3 DNA reads as TGCGCCAGCAGCCAAGATTTGTCGGGACTAGCATTAATCACGGATACGCAGTATTTT. Its protein is CASSQDLSGLALITDTQYF.

This sequence joins TRBV28 and TRBJ1-6; D gene uncertain. Trimming stripped 3 bases from V and 8 bases from J, with 23 bases between. The CDR3 spans 18 residues. Germline CDR1 and CDR2: MDHEN and SYDVKM. CDR3 sequence reads: CASSFSPSVYTRDSPLHF. DNA of the CDR3: TGTGCCAGCAGTTTTTCCCCCTCCGTCTATACTCGGGATTCACCCCTCCACTTT.

The chain links TRBV19 to TRBJ2-1; D gene unclear. V was clipped by 3 bases and J by 5 bases, with 14 bases between them. CDR1 LNHDA and CDR2 SQIVND come from the germline V gene (reference sequence). This CDR3 comprises 15 residues. The DNA for the CDR3 is TGTGCCAGTAGTATTCCCCGGGTTTTGGACAATGAGCAGTTCTTC. This translates into CASSIPRVLDNEQFF.

The chain couples TRBV5-4 to TRBJ2-7, with 14 bases matching TRBD2. V lost 2 bases and J lost 0; bases outside the gene matches: 7. From germline, CDR1 is SGHNT and CDR2 YYREEE (reference sequence). This CDR3 is built from 18 residues. The DNA of the CDR3 is TGTGCCAGCAGCTTAGGACTAGCGGGGGGCCCGCTCTCCTACGAGCAGTACTTC. The encoded protein is CASSLGLAGGPLSYEQYF.

The chain links TRBV9 to TRBJ2-3; 10 nucleotides align to TRBD2. The trim removed 4 bases at V and 4 bases at J, leaving 9 bases unmatched. The CDR3 totals 16 residues. CDR1 is SGDLS and CDR2 is YYNGEE in the germline V gene. CDR3 sequence reads: CASSPQTSGWPDTQYF. The CDR3 DNA sequence: TGTGCCAGCAGCCCTCAGACTAGCGGGTGGCCAGATACGCAGTATTTT. The complete variable domain, with remaining parts taken from reference TRBV9 and TRBJ2-3, reads DSGVTQTPKHLITATGQRVTLRCSPRSGDLSVYWYQQSLDQGLQFLIQYYNGEERAKGNILERFSAQQFPDLHSELNLSSLELGDSALYFCASSPQTSGWPDTQYFGPGTRLTVL.

This sequence joins TRBV18 and TRBJ1-5, with D uncertain. The CDR3 extends over 18 amino acids. V was shortened by 0 bases and J by 0 bases, with 15 bases between the two germline ends. The germline CDR1 and CDR2 sequences are KGHSH and LQKENI. The CDR3 bases are TGTGCCAGCTCACCACCCCCGGGAGAGTCTTTTAGCAATCAGCCCCAGCATTTT. It specifies CASSPPPGESFSNQPQHF.

The chain recombines TRBV28 with TRBJ2-3; D is possibly TRBD1 (7 bases). This CDR3 has 14 residues. Deletions cut 6 bases from V and 6 bases from J, with 16 bases between. CDR1 and CDR2 (germline): MDHEN, SYDVKM. CDR3 region: CASRPQGGMDTQYF. The CDR3 DNA follows: TGTGCCAGCAGGCCTCAGGGGGGAATGGATACGCAGTATTTT.

V and J are TRBV19 and TRBJ2-7; 10 nucleotides line up with TRBD1. CDR1 is LNHDA and CDR2 is SQIVND in the germline V gene (reference sequence). There are 14 residues in the CDR3. The J segment lost 3 bases and the V segment lost 11 bases, leaving 10 bases of the junction unmatched. The CDR3 coding sequence is TGTGCCGGAAAATGGACAGGGGGGGACTACGAGCAGTACGTC. Encoded protein: CAGKWTGGDYEQYV.

The sample holds one count of this clone. This chain connects TRBV11-2 to TRBJ2-7; D might be TRBD1 (5 bases). CDR1 SGHAT and CDR2 FQNNGV come from the germline V gene. V lost 3 bases and J lost 2, with 11 bases in between. CDR3 size: 14 residues. The CDR3, as DNA: TGTGCCAGCAGCTTCGACCTGGGGCCCTACGAGCAGTACGTC. Translating gives CASSFDLGPYEQYV.

The V gene is TRBV6-5, the J gene TRBJ2-3, with 7 bases matching TRBD1. CDR1 MNHEY and CDR2 SVGAGI come from the germline V gene. The CDR3 loop spans 14 amino acids. V was clipped by 6 bases and J by 6 bases; unmatched bases: 9. CDR3 amino acids: CASSRTGFVDTQYF. The CDR3 DNA reads TGTGCCAGCAGCCGGACAGGATTTGTCGATACGCAGTATTTT.